This T cell receptor (beta chain) was retrieved from a study of blood T cell repertoires in COVID-19. Whole-study context: Collection of acute and convalescent COVID-19 samples took place in the United States, Italy and Spain. T cells, B-cell-depleted T cells, or PBMCs supplied cDNA or gDNA.

Original analysis: Cell counts per sample came from amplifying reference gene primers. Using immunoSEQ multiplex PCR, the repertoire was profiled, and TCRdb retains in-frame clones only, with some absent. The DNA was the basis for D and trimming; V, J and clone size are from that table. The repertoire consists of 68,000 or so clones, with roughly 89% occurring once and the leading ten covering roughly 7.6%. CDR3 length: 13 amino acids. Germline assignment: CDR1 ENHRY and CDR2 SYGVKD. Trimming took 7 bases from V and 8 from J, leaving 15 bases between them. The gene calls are TRBV10-3 and TRBJ2-1, with D possibly matching TRBD1 (5 bases). Sequenced sample: peripheral blood. The sequence was collected from a man between 50 and 59 years old with active COVID-19. The CDR3 DNA reads TGTGCCATCACTAACGCTCTAGGGGATGAGCAGTTCTTC. Amino acids: CAITNALGDEQFF.